This paragraph covers one T cell receptor (beta chain) sequence. This CDR3 has 15 residues. Germline V gene sequence: CDR1 SGHNT, CDR2 YENEEA. Trimming cost V 5 bases and J 6 bases; bases outside gene matches: 9. Produced via immunoSEQ multiplex PCR; TCRdb's table is partial and in-frame only. The sample lists some 290,000 clones; 85% to 90% were seen once. Allocation to cohorts depended on clinical history reported by the participants. Recovery among Cohort 3 donors was established by two negative PCRs, clearance, or symptom resolution. These data come from a study of blood T cell repertoires in COVID-19. About the study: PBMCs, B-cell-depleted T cells, or T cells provided the cDNA or gDNA that made up the material.

V and J are TRBV11-3 and TRBJ2-2; 7 positions agree with TRBD2. This receptor was identified in a woman aged 25 to 39 who had recovered from COVID-19. Material: PBMCs or T cells enriched from blood (not recorded which). The DNA for the CDR3 is TGTGCCAGCAGCCAGCCCCTAGCGGCGGCCGGGGAGCTGTTTTTT. It translates to CASSQPLAAAGELFF.